Listed here are 30 T cell receptor beta chains from one sample, sequenced in a study of blood T cell repertoires in COVID-19. Clones were read by immunoSEQ multiplex PCR, and TCRdb kept only the in-frame ones, dropping some. The top ten clones hold 20% of a sample with approximately 190,000 clones, about 85% of them seen once. The sequenced material came from peripheral blood. Receptor source: a human donor in a cohort sampled during active COVID-19.

The rearrangement uses TRBV7-6 and TRBJ2-3, with a possible D match to TRBD2 (5 bases). The germline V gene encodes CDR1 SGHVS and CDR2 FNYEAQ. V was trimmed by 3 bases and J by 3 bases, leaving 10 bases between them. The CDR3 runs to 14 residues. The CDR3, as DNA: TGTGCCAGCAGCTTTTTATCGGGAACAGATACGCAGTATTTT. Translation gives CASSFLSGTDTQYF. Using reference TRBV7-6 and TRBJ2-3 for the parts outside the CDR3, the full variable domain is GAGVSQSPRYKVTKRGQDVALRCDPISGHVSLYWYRQALGQGPEFLTYFNYEAQQDKSGLPNDRFSAERPEGSISTLTIQRTEQRDSAMYRCASSFLSGTDTQYFGPGTRLTVL.

This clone has just one count. The rearrangement uses TRBV7-9 and TRBJ2-1, with D tentatively TRBD2 (6 bases). V was pared by 1 base and J by 5 bases, with 12 bases between. The CDR3 is 15 amino acids. Germline V lookup: CDR1 SEHNR, CDR2 FQNEAQ (reference sequence). The CDR3 DNA follows: TGTGCCAGCAGCTTAGTTATTAGCGGTCACAATGAGCAGTTCTTC. Encoded protein: CASSLVISGHNEQFF.

The V gene is TRBV7-9, the J gene TRBJ1-4; 7 nucleotides match TRBD1. V was clipped by 5 bases and J by 7 bases; unmatched bases: 7. CDR1 is SEHNR, CDR2 FQNEAQ, per germline (reference sequence). The CDR3 has 14 residues. The CDR3 DNA is TGTGCCAGCAGCCAGACAGGGACGGGTGAAAAACTGTTTTTT. This translates into CASSQTGTGEKLFF.

The chain recombines TRBV6-5 with TRBJ1-4, with TRBD1 matching 7 bases. CDR3 size: 14 residues. Germline CDR1 is MNHEY and CDR2 is SVGAGI. V shed 6 bases and J 5 bases; nucleotides not matched to a gene: 6. CDR3 nucleotides: TGTGCCAGCAGGAAGGGACAGCGGAATGAAAAACTGTTTTTT. This codes for CASRKGQRNEKLFF.

The chain recombines TRBV2 with TRBJ1-1; D may be TRBD1 (5 bases). Germline V gene lookup returns CDR1 SNHLY and CDR2 FYNNEI. The CDR3 consists of 15 residues. Deletions cut 5 bases from V and 0 bases from J, with 13 bases between. The CDR3, as DNA: TGTGCCAGCAGTCTGACAGACTCCTTGAACACTGAAGCTTTCTTT. Translated, it gives CASSLTDSLNTEAFF.

This clone has just one count. V is TRBV3-1 (or the pseudogene TRBV3-2) and J is TRBJ2-3, with 10 bases matching TRBD2. The length of the CDR3 is 20 residues. Germline CDR1 and CDR2: LGHDT and YNNKEL (reference sequence). V trimming: 0 bases; J trimming: 6 bases; junction bases outside the gene matches: 18. This CDR3 is CASSQDPGLATYQRGDTQYF. CDR3 coding DNA: TGTGCCAGCAGCCAAGACCCGGGACTAGCGACATATCAAAGGGGGGATACGCAGTATTTT.

The V call is TRBV29-1, the J call TRBJ2-1, with 12 bases aligning to TRBD2. The CDR3 extends over 13 amino acids. The germline CDR1 and CDR2 sequences are SQVTM and ANQGSEA. Written as DNA, the CDR3 is TGCAGTGGTGCACTAGCGGGAGGCCCCATACAGTTCTTC. This translates into CSGALAGGPIQFF.

To note about this clone: This specimen includes other DNA sequences encoding the same CDR3. This chain connects TRBV27 to TRBJ1-6; no definite D call. V was clipped by 0 bases and J by 7 bases, with 4 bases between them. This CDR3 has 13 amino acids. Germline-derived CDR1 and CDR2 are MNHEY and SMNVEV (reference sequence). This chain's CDR3 is CASSLSRNSPLHF. The CDR3 nucleotides are TGTGCCAGCAGTTTATCGAGGAATTCACCCCTCCACTTT.

The gene calls are TRBV7-2 and TRBJ2-7, with TRBD2 as a possible D gene (6 bases). Looked up from germline, CDR1 is SGHTA and CDR2 is FQGNSA. The V gene lost 5 bases and the J gene lost 3 bases, with 17 bases spanning the gap. There are 15 residues in the CDR3. CDR3 nucleotides: TGTGCCAGCAGCCTATCGGCGGGACTGATCTACGAGCAGTACTTC. Translating gives CASSLSAGLIYEQYF.

This chain uses TRBV6-5 with TRBJ2-7; 9 bases line up with TRBD1. The germline gives CDR1 MNHEY, CDR2 SVGAGI. The CDR3 has 13 amino acids. With 6 bases clipped from V and 3 bases from J, the junction kept 3 bases outside the gene matches. The CDR3 sequence: CASRQGALYEQYV. The CDR3 DNA reads TGTGCCAGCAGACAGGGGGCACTCTACGAGCAGTACGTC.

The chain links TRBV3-1 (or the pseudogene TRBV3-2) to TRBJ1-2; 7 nucleotides match TRBD1. This CDR3 comprises 15 residues. Germline assignment: CDR1 LGHDT and CDR2 YNNKEL (reference sequence). J was trimmed by 8 bases and V by 4 bases; bases with no gene match: 13. As DNA, the CDR3 is TGTGCCAGCAGCCCAGGGACAGTCCTCATCGAGGGCTACACCTTC. As protein: CASSPGTVLIEGYTF.

The chain carries TRBV6-6 and TRBJ1-5; perhaps TRBD1 as D (5 bases). The length of the CDR3 is 15 residues. Trimming removed 4 bases from V and 4 bases from J, with 14 bases in between. Germline CDR1 is MNHNY and CDR2 is SVGAGI (reference sequence). The DNA of the CDR3 is TGTGCCAGCAGTTCCTTGGGACTGGAAAATCAGCCCCAGCATTTT. Its protein is CASSSLGLENQPQHF.

J is TRBJ2-3 and V is TRBV28; TRBD2 matches at 12 bases. The CDR3 covers 14 residues. Unmatched junction bases numbered 6, after V lost 11 bases and J lost 3 bases. Germline V CDR1 and CDR2: MDHEN, SYDVKM. DNA of the CDR3: TGTGCCCACTGGACTAGCGGGACTACAGATACGCAGTATTTT. It specifies CAHWTSGTTDTQYF.

This clone was recorded once. The chain links TRBV7-9 to TRBJ2-7; 9 bases are shared with TRBD2. V was clipped by 4 bases and J by 3 bases; unmatched bases: 7. The CDR3 contains 15 residues. The germline V gene encodes CDR1 SEHNR and CDR2 FQNEAQ (reference sequence). The CDR3 sequence: CASSSRIAGVYEQYF. The CDR3 nucleotides are TGTGCCAGCAGCTCCCGAATAGCGGGAGTCTACGAGCAGTACTTC. The full variable domain, rest sourced from reference TRBV7-9 and TRBJ2-7, is DTGVSQNPRHKITKRGQNVTFRCDPISEHNRLYWYRQTLGQGPEFLTYFQNEAQLEKSRLLSDRFSAERPKGSFSTLEIQRTEQGDSAMYLCASSSRIAGVYEQYFGPGTRLTVT.

The rearrangement uses TRBV5-1 and TRBJ1-3; no definite D call. Trimming removed 4 bases from V and 4 bases from J, with 12 bases in between. This CDR3 is 14 amino acids long. Germline loops: CDR1 SGHRS, CDR2 YFSETQ. In DNA form, the CDR3 reads TGCGCCAGCAGCATCAAAACGGGGGGAAACACCATATATTTT. The encoded protein is CASSIKTGGNTIYF.

The chain carries TRBV12-3 or TRBV12-4 and TRBJ2-3; maybe TRBD1 (5 bases). V lost 5 bases, J lost 4 bases, and 10 bases lay in between. CDR3 length: 13 residues. CDR3 sequence: CASSRAGPDTQYF. Written as DNA, the CDR3 is TGTGCCAGCAGTAGGGCAGGGCCAGATACGCAGTATTTT.

V is TRBV10-3 and J is TRBJ1-1; D is ambiguous. The V gene's germline CDR1 is ENHRY and CDR2 SYGVKD. The CDR3 contains 12 residues. V was shortened by 5 bases and J by 5 bases, with 9 bases between the two germline ends. The CDR3 reads CAISQRGTEAFF. CDR3 DNA sequence: TGTGCCATCAGTCAACGGGGAACTGAAGCTTTCTTT.

This sequence joins TRBV15 and TRBJ1-4; D is possibly TRBD1 (5 bases). Germline-derived CDR1 and CDR2 are LNHNV and YYDKDF (reference sequence). The CDR3 is 14 residues long. V was cut by 2 bases and J by 6 bases, with 10 bases left in between. CDR3 loop: CATSRQGLDEKLFF. CDR3 bases: TGTGCCACCAGCAGACAGGGCTTAGATGAAAAACTGTTTTTT.

V is TRBV6-5 and J is TRBJ1-2; TRBD1 might be the D (6 bases). Looked up from germline, CDR1 is MNHEY and CDR2 is SVGAGI. The CDR3 is made up of 13 amino acids. V was pared by 6 bases and J by 6 bases, with 14 bases between. CDR3 sequence reads: CASRPPGQDGYTF. Here the CDR3 DNA reads TGTGCCAGCAGACCTCCGGGACAAGATGGCTACACCTTC.

This clone was observed a few times. This chain uses TRBV5-1 with TRBJ2-4, with D possibly TRBD1 on 5 matching bases. The CDR3 contains 14 residues. The germline CDR1 and CDR2 sequences are SGHRS and YFSETQ. The germline V and J ends were trimmed by 4 bases and 0 bases, with 8 bases remaining between them. The chain's CDR3 is CASSPTGAKNIQYF. DNA for the CDR3: TGCGCCAGCAGCCCTACAGGAGCCAAAAACATTCAGTACTTC.

The V and J genes are TRBV4-2 and TRBJ2-1, with a possible D match to TRBD1 (6 bases). V was cut by 0 bases and J by 8 bases, with 8 bases left in between. Germline V CDR1 and CDR2: LGHNA, YNFKEQ. The length of the CDR3 is 13 residues. The CDR3 DNA is TGTGCCAGCAGCCAAGAAGGGGGATATGAGCAGTTCTTC. Its translation is CASSQEGGYEQFF.

The J gene is TRBJ1-2, the V gene TRBV10-3; 9 bases map to TRBD1. With 8 bases clipped from V and 5 bases from J, the junction kept 3 bases outside the gene matches. Germline V gives CDR1 ENHRY, CDR2 SYGVKD. There are 12 residues in the CDR3. The CDR3 region is CAISGTGYGYTF. CDR3 coding DNA: TGTGCCATCTCAGGGACAGGGTATGGCTACACCTTC.

CDR3 DNA sequence: TGTGCCAGCAGCCTTATCACAGGGGCTGGAAACACCATATATTTT. This codes for CASSLITGAGNTIYF. The gene calls are TRBV6-5 and TRBJ1-3, with 7 bases fitting TRBD1. This CDR3 region has 15 residues. J gave up 2 bases and V 6 bases, and 7 bases lay outside the gene matches. Germline CDR1 is MNHEY and CDR2 is SVGAGI.

The CDR3 loop is CASSLGPGNTGELFF. In DNA form, the CDR3 reads TGCGCCAGCAGCTTGGGGCCGGGAAACACCGGGGAGCTGTTTTTT. The V and J genes are TRBV5-1 and TRBJ2-2; weak D call: TRBD2 (5 bases). Per the germline V gene, CDR1 is SGHRS and CDR2 is YFSETQ. V was shortened by 0 bases and J by 2 bases, with 8 bases between the two germline ends. The CDR3 spans 15 residues.

The rearrangement uses TRBV29-1 and TRBJ2-7; 10 bases are shared with TRBD1. V lost 5 bases and J lost 7; bases outside the gene matches: 17. The CDR3 is 16 residues long. The germline CDR1 and CDR2 sequences are SQVTM and ANQGSEA. This CDR3 reads CSVTGVGQGPLEEQYF. The CDR3 DNA follows: TGCAGCGTTACCGGGGTGGGACAGGGGCCCCTCGAGGAGCAGTACTTC.

The chain employs TRBV18 and TRBJ2-1; perhaps TRBD2 as D (5 bases). The V gene's germline CDR1 is KGHSH and CDR2 LQKENI. The CDR3 consists of 15 residues. Trimming cost V 2 bases and J 1 base, with 9 bases left between them. The CDR3, as DNA: TGTGCCAGCTCACCAATTACTAGTTCCTACAATGAGCAGTTCTTC. Protein product: CASSPITSSYNEQFF.

This clone was seen once. The genes are TRBV20-1 and TRBJ1-4, with a possible D match to TRBD1 (6 bases). Germline CDR1 is DFQATT and CDR2 is SNEGSKA (reference sequence). The germline V and J ends were trimmed by 3 bases and 5 bases, with 19 bases remaining between them. The CDR3 has 16 residues. This CDR3 is CSASTGRAGRNEKLFF. In nucleotides, the CDR3 is TGCAGTGCTAGTACAGGGCGGGCTGGTCGGAATGAAAAACTGTTTTTT.

This clone was counted between two and nine times. The J gene is TRBJ2-2, the V gene TRBV2, with D perhaps TRBD2 (6 bases). The CDR3 is 16 amino acids. Looked up from germline, CDR1 is SNHLY and CDR2 is FYNNEI. V lost 7 bases and J lost 2, with 17 bases in between. The chain's CDR3 is CASKRLAETNTGELFF. For the CDR3, the DNA is TGTGCCAGCAAGAGATTAGCGGAGACTAACACCGGGGAGCTGTTTTTT. The full variable domain, completed using reference TRBV2 and TRBJ2-2, is EPEVTQTPSHQVTQMGQEVILRCVPISNHLYFYWYRQILGQKVEFLVSFYNNEISEKSEIFDDQFSVERPDGSNFTLKIRSTKLEDSAMYFCASKRLAETNTGELFFGEGSRLTVL.

This sequence joins TRBV12-3 or TRBV12-4 and TRBJ2-3; D not certain. V shed 2 bases and J shed 3 bases, with 6 bases lying between them. This CDR3 contains 13 residues. The CDR3 DNA follows: TGTGCCAGCAGTTTATACTTGACAGATACGCAGTATTTT. It translates to CASSLYLTDTQYF.

The chain carries TRBV11-1 and TRBJ2-5, with TRBD2 as a possible D gene (6 bases). The CDR3 sequence is 14 residues long. The germline V gene encodes CDR1 SGHAT and CDR2 FQDESV (reference sequence). V gave up 8 bases and J gave up 3 bases, with 16 bases separating them. CDR3 residues: CASAGGTGEETQYF. The CDR3 nucleotides read TGTGCCAGCGCCGGTGGGACGGGGGAAGAGACCCAGTACTTC.